This TCR beta chain is from a study of control samples from healthy donors and cancer patients. CDR3 size: 13 residues. Trimming removed 8 bases at V and 1 base at J, with 11 bases between. Sequenced by immunoSEQ multiplex PCR; TCRdb stores in-frame clones only, minus some. The sample consists of 100,000 or so clones, around 89% of them appearing once. This receptor was taken from a man aged 25 to 45 in good health. V and J are TRBV12-3 or TRBV12-4 and TRBJ1-1; D remains unclear. The sequenced sample consisted of blood. CDR3 protein: CASRSIPNTEAFF. The CDR3 DNA reads TGTGCCAGCCGTTCGATCCCGAACACTGAAGCTTTCTTT.